This T cell receptor beta chain was retrieved from a study of T cell responses to AZD1222 COVID-19 vaccine. The method was immunoSEQ multiplex PCR; TCRdb's version includes in-frame clones alone and lacks a portion of them. The repertoire consists of around 160,000 clones, with around 88% occurring once and the leading ten covering about 15%. V was shortened by 4 bases and J by 3 bases, with 20 bases between the two germline ends. Germline V lookup: CDR1 SGHRS, CDR2 YFSETQ. The CDR3 has 16 amino acids. This sequence joins TRBV5-1 and TRBJ2-7; D may be TRBD1 (6 bases). The sequenced sample was peripheral blood, obtained on day 0 of AZD1222 vaccination. This receptor was obtained from an adult in good health. CDR3 sequence reads: CASSPNPTGMFYEQYF. For the CDR3, the DNA is TGCGCCAGCAGCCCGAACCCGACAGGAATGTTCTACGAGCAGTACTTC.